Listed here is a single T cell receptor beta chain. Its antigen remains unknown. The germline V gene has CDR1 DFQATT and CDR2 SNEGSKA (reference sequence). The V segment lost 8 bases and the J segment 3 bases; nucleotides outside the gene matches: 11. This CDR3 region has 15 residues. This sample's RNA came from whole unsorted tissue. These data are taken from a study of tumor and adjacent non-tumor tissue in lung cancer. Study background: Patients comprised over 9 adenocarcinoma, a couple of squamous cell carcinoma and 1 small cell lung cancer. Stage I to III disease affected 10 men and a handful of women aged about 30 to 76.

A modified ARM-PCR protocol with three rounds of nested PCR amplified TCRbeta. TCRdb used MiXCR to reprocess the multiplex PCR reads, holding one entry per CDR3 protein. The sample yields tens of thousands of distinct CDR3 sequences, roughly 60% seen once. General study findings and limits: Patients with more diverse tumor TCRs had worse survival. Normal lung showed higher cumulative top 100 clone frequency than tumor.

This clonotype was obtained from a man in his fifties or sixties with non-small cell lung cancer. The chain is built from TRBV20-1 and TRBJ2-7; 12 positions agree with TRBD2. Material for sequencing was lung tumor tissue. DNA for the CDR3: TGCAGTACTCCTATTACTAGCGGGGGGATCTACGAGCAGTACTTC. This encodes CSTPITSGGIYEQYF.